The 25 T cell receptor beta chains reported below all come from one sample, sequenced in a study of beta chain features in type 1 diabetes. Expressed TCRB transcripts were sequenced after all isolated RNA was converted to cDNA. Assay: immunoSEQ multiplex PCR; the TCRdb copy retains only in-frame clones and omits some. This table holds some 180,000 clones, about 13% found once. Input material: central memory CD4+ T cells from blood. The receptors stem from a woman aged 18-29 years in good health.

V usage is TRBV7-9 and J usage is TRBJ2-1, with a possible D match to TRBD2 (5 bases). The V gene's germline CDR1 is SEHNR and CDR2 FQNEAQ (reference sequence). There are 16 residues in the CDR3. Trimming removed 2 bases at V and 2 bases at J, with 13 bases between. The CDR3 nucleotides read TGTGCCAGCAGCTTAAGTTCGGACTTCACCTACAATGAGCAGTTCTTC. The encoded protein is CASSLSSDFTYNEQFF.

This clone was seen a few times. The genes are TRBV29-1 and TRBJ1-2, with 7 bases matching TRBD1. CDR1 and CDR2 from the germline V gene are SQVTM and ANQGSEA. J was trimmed by 2 bases and V by 7 bases; bases with no gene match: 4. The CDR3 covers 12 residues. In DNA, the CDR3 is TGCAGCGCGTCGGGACAGAACTATGGCTACACCTTC. This encodes CSASGQNYGYTF.

This clone was seen a handful of times. This sample includes further DNA sequences coding for the same CDR3. The CDR3 sequence is CASTRDRRSYEQYF. CDR3 DNA: TGTGCCAGTACCCGGGACAGGCGCTCCTACGAGCAGTACTTC. The gene calls are TRBV19 and TRBJ2-7; TRBD1 aligns across 8 bases. The germline gives CDR1 LNHDA, CDR2 SQIVND (reference sequence). J was trimmed by 0 bases and V by 7 bases; bases with no gene match: 5. This CDR3 has 14 residues.

This clone was detected a few times. The chain couples TRBV5-4 to TRBJ2-5, with TRBD2 matching over 10 bases. This CDR3 has 17 amino acids. V was clipped by 1 base and J by 5 bases; unmatched bases: 11. Germline CDR1 reads SGHNT; CDR2 reads YYREEE (reference sequence). DNA of the CDR3: TGTGCCAGCAGCTTGTTGGTGTCTAGCGGGAGTATGGAGACCCAGTACTTC. Residues: CASSLLVSSGSMETQYF.

This clone was seen more than once but under ten times. This chain joins TRBV28 and TRBJ1-1; weak D call: TRBD1 (5 bases). This CDR3 comprises 15 residues. Germline values: CDR1 MDHEN, CDR2 SYDVKM. Trimming shortened V by 4 bases and J by 1 base, and 13 bases separated the two germline ends. The CDR3 region is CASSYLLGANTEAFF. In DNA form, the CDR3 reads TGTGCCAGCAGTTACTTGTTAGGGGCGAACACTGAAGCTTTCTTT.

J is TRBJ2-2 and V is TRBV19; D perhaps matches TRBD1 (5 bases). This CDR3 spans 14 amino acids. V was cut by 7 bases and J by 4 bases, with 13 bases left in between. Germline CDR1 and CDR2: LNHDA and SQIVND (reference sequence). CDR3 amino acids: CASTRQGRTGELFF. For the CDR3, the DNA is TGTGCCAGTACAAGGCAGGGTCGCACCGGGGAGCTGTTTTTT.

This clone was found a few times. This chain joins TRBV29-1 and TRBJ2-1, with D perhaps TRBD2 (5 bases). The germline V and J ends were trimmed by 5 bases and 4 bases, with 9 bases remaining between them. This CDR3 spans 12 amino acids. Per germline, CDR1 SQVTM and CDR2 ANQGSEA. CDR3 in DNA: TGCAGCGTTACTACTAGGTACAATGAGCAGTTCTTC. This translates into CSVTTRYNEQFF.

This clone was counted only a few times. The chain joins TRBV5-1 to TRBJ2-2; 8 positions agree with TRBD1. The V and J ends lost 4 bases and 6 bases, in that order; junction bases with no gene match: 8. CDR1 is SGHRS, CDR2 YFSETQ, per germline. The CDR3 extends over 15 amino acids. The CDR3 DNA reads as TGCGCCAGCAGCCGAGGACAGGGTATACCCGGGGAGCTGTTTTTT. Translating it yields CASSRGQGIPGELFF.

This clone was observed a few times. The J gene is TRBJ2-1, the V gene TRBV27; 8 bases align to TRBD2. Germline CDR1 is MNHEY and CDR2 is SMNVEV (reference sequence). This CDR3 contains 14 residues. J gave up 6 bases and V 6 bases, and 7 bases lay outside the gene matches. The CDR3 spells CASRKAGAVNEQFF. In nucleotides, the CDR3 is TGTGCCAGCAGGAAAGCGGGAGCCGTCAATGAGCAGTTCTTC.

J is TRBJ1-1 and V is TRBV2, with TRBD1 matching 7 bases. The V and J ends lost 5 bases and 3 bases, in that order; junction bases with no gene match: 12. The CDR3 is 16 amino acids. Germline V gene lookup returns CDR1 SNHLY and CDR2 FYNNEI. The CDR3 DNA sequence: TGTGCCAGCAGTCCCGGACAGGTCTTGGGGTACACTGAAGCTTTCTTT. It encodes CASSPGQVLGYTEAFF.

The sample holds a few counts of this clone. V and J are TRBV5-4 and TRBJ2-2, with D possibly TRBD2 on 6 matching bases. Per germline, CDR1 SGHNT and CDR2 YYREEE (reference sequence). CDR3 length: 13 amino acids. The V end was cut by 4 bases, the J end by 7 bases, with 11 bases between. For the CDR3, the DNA is TGTGCCAGCAGCCAAGAGGGAGGCGGGGAGCTGTTTTTT. It is translated as CASSQEGGGELFF.

This chain's CDR3 is CASRFRTAAFGREQFF. Written as DNA, the CDR3 is TGTGCAAGTCGCTTTCGGACCGCCGCGTTTGGGAGGGAGCAGTTCTTC. The chain uses TRBV12-2 and TRBJ2-1; the table's D call, TRBD2, has no DNA check behind it. TRBV12-2 is noted as a pseudogene. CDR3 length: 16 amino acids.

This chain uses TRBV2 with TRBJ1-3, with D tentatively TRBD1 (6 bases). Trimming took off 3 bases at V and 2 bases at J, with 8 bases between the two ends. CDR1 and CDR2 from the germline V gene are SNHLY and FYNNEI. This CDR3 comprises 14 residues. CDR3 bases: TGTGCCAGCAGTGAGCCAGGGGCTGGAAACACCATATATTTT. Its protein product is CASSEPGAGNTIYF.

The gene calls are TRBV11-2 and TRBJ2-7, with 7 bases lining up with TRBD2. Germline loops: CDR1 SGHAT, CDR2 FQNNGV. The CDR3 covers 15 residues. After removal of 5 bases from V and 2 bases from J, the junction contained 9 bases not matched to a gene. CDR3 bases: TGTGCCAGCAGCCCAAACCGGGACTACACCTACGAGCAGTACTTC. Amino acid sequence: CASSPNRDYTYEQYF.

This sequence joins TRBV28 and TRBJ2-2; D is unclear. The germline CDR1 and CDR2 sequences are MDHEN and SYDVKM. This CDR3 region has 13 residues. The ends were cut back, 10 bases at V and 4 bases at J, with 13 bases in the middle. The CDR3 DNA sequence: TGTGCCACCCGACGGAGTTCCACCGGGGAGCTGTTTTTT. It encodes CATRRSSTGELFF.

The J gene is TRBJ2-7, the V gene TRBV6-5, with TRBD2 matching 10 bases. Germline-derived CDR1 and CDR2 are MNHEY and SVGAGI. The CDR3 totals 15 residues. Unmatched junction bases numbered 6, after V lost 0 bases and J lost 7 bases. For the CDR3, the DNA is TGTGCCAGCAGTTACTCGGCCAGCGGGAGGGGTGAGCAGTACTTC. Its protein product is CASSYSASGRGEQYF.

Only a few counts were recorded for this clone. The genes are TRBV29-1 and TRBJ2-5, with D possibly matching TRBD2 (6 bases). The CDR3 contains 11 residues. The germline CDR1 and CDR2 sequences are SQVTM and ANQGSEA. Trimming cost V 4 bases and J 3 bases, with 6 bases left between them. Here the CDR3 DNA reads TGCAGCGTTGGGGGGGAAGAGACCCAGTACTTC. It specifies CSVGGEETQYF.

This chain connects TRBV4-3 to TRBJ2-7; D gene unclear. Per germline, CDR1 LGHNA and CDR2 YSLEER. Trimming stripped 0 bases from V and 6 bases from J, with 18 bases between. The CDR3 covers 16 residues. CDR3 nucleotides: TGCGCCAGCAGCCAAGATTCGTCTGCCACTTCCGGCGAGCAGTACTTC. It codes for CASSQDSSATSGEQYF.

As DNA, the CDR3 is TGTGCCAGCAGCTTGGAACAGGGCCATCACTACGAGCAGTACTTC. This sequence encodes CASSLEQGHHYEQYF. J is TRBJ2-7 and V is TRBV5-4, with D possibly being TRBD1 (6 bases). CDR1 is SGHNT and CDR2 is YYREEE in the germline V gene (reference sequence). The V end was cut by 0 bases, the J end by 3 bases, with 13 bases between. The CDR3 is 15 amino acids.

V gene TRBV29-1 combines with J gene TRBJ2-3, with TRBD1 matching 8 bases. This CDR3 is 16 amino acids long. V shed 2 bases and J 1 base; nucleotides not matched to a gene: 8. Germline V lookup: CDR1 SQVTM, CDR2 ANQGSEA. The CDR3, as DNA: TGCAGCGTTGAACAACTGACAGGGGTGGGCACAGATACGCAGTATTTT. Translated, it gives CSVEQLTGVGTDTQYF.

This chain joins TRBV9 and TRBJ1-1, with 9 bases identical to TRBD1. The germline V gene has CDR1 SGDLS and CDR2 YYNGEE. V lost 2 bases to trimming and J lost 1 base; unmatched junction nucleotides: 9. CDR3 size: 17 residues. CDR3 DNA sequence: TGTGCCAGCAGCGTTGGACAGGGGCGTCGTTCGAACACTGAAGCTTTCTTT. Its translation: CASSVGQGRRSNTEAFF.

Ten or more counts support this clone. The chain employs TRBV28 and TRBJ2-4; D is perhaps TRBD2 (5 bases). CDR1 MDHEN and CDR2 SYDVKM come from the germline V gene. This CDR3 has 11 amino acids. The V gene lost 3 bases and the J gene lost 10 bases, with 7 bases spanning the gap. CDR3 nucleotide sequence: TGTGCCAGCAGTTTTAGGGAGATTCAGTACTTC. As protein: CASSFREIQYF. The whole variable domain, remainder taken from reference TRBV28 and TRBJ2-4, is DVKVTQSSRYLVKRTGEKVFLECVQDMDHENMFWYRQDPGLGLRLIYFSYDVKMKEKGDIPEGYSVSREKKERFSLILESASTNQTSMYLCASSFREIQYFGAGTRLSVL.

A remark on this clone: The same CDR3 is also encoded by other DNA sequences in this sample. V gene TRBV30 combines with J gene TRBJ1-1; D possibly corresponds to TRBD1 (5 bases). CDR1 and CDR2 (germline): GTSNPN, SVGIG (reference sequence). Trimming took 2 bases from V and 2 from J, leaving 9 bases between them. This CDR3 has 13 residues. The CDR3 protein is CAWSPRGNTEAFF. Written as DNA, the CDR3 is TGTGCCTGGAGTCCGCGGGGCAACACTGAAGCTTTCTTT.

DNA for the CDR3: TGTGCCAGCAGCTTGGGGTGGACAGGGGCTAGGAGCAATCAGCCCCAGCATTTT. Encoded protein: CASSLGWTGARSNQPQHF. The chain has TRBV5-6 and TRBJ1-5, with 9 bases that match TRBD1. V lost 0 bases to trimming and J lost 1 base; unmatched junction nucleotides: 8. Germline V lookup: CDR1 SGHDT, CDR2 YYEEEE. This CDR3 contains 18 residues.

The chain is built from TRBV11-2 and TRBJ2-4; 10 bases match TRBD2. CDR3 size: 16 residues. CDR1 and CDR2 from the germline V gene are SGHAT and FQNNGV. The J segment lost 7 bases and the V segment lost 2 bases, leaving 8 bases of the junction unmatched. CDR3 DNA sequence: TGTGCCAGCAGCTTACTAGCGGGGGAACGGGGGAACATTCAGTACTTC. This encodes CASSLLAGERGNIQYF.